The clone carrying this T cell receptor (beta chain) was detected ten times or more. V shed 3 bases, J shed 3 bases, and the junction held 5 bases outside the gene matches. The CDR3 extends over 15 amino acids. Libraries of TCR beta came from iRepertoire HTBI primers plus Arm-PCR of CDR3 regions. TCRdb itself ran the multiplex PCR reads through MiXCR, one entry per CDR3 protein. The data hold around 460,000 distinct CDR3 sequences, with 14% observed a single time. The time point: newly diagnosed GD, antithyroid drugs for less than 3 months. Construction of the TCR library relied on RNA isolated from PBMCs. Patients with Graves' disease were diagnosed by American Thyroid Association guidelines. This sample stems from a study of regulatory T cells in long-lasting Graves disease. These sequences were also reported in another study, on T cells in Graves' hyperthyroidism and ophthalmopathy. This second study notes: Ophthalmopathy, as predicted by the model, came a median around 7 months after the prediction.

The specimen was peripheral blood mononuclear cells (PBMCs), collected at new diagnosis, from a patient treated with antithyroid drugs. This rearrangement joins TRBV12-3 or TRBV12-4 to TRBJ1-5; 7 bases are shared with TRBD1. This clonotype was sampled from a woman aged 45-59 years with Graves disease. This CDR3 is CASSFRQGVNQPQHF. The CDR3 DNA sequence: TGTGCCAGCAGTTTCCGGCAGGGGGTCAATCAGCCCCAGCATTTT.